The clone carrying this T cell receptor beta chain was detected a few times. What it binds is unknown. The data originate from a study of beta chain features in type 1 diabetes. Broader study findings: The study found that naive, central memory and Treg TCRB repertoires appeared more similar in patients than in healthy donors. Fewer junction insertions and more nucleotide deletions appeared in type 1 diabetes patients. Cells that show high TCR expression could be over-represented by cDNA sequencing.

Markers CD45RO/CCR7/CD25/CD127/CD95/CD27 served to sort CD4+ naive, central memory, regulatory and stem cell-like memory cells. The sequenced template was cDNA made from the entire isolated RNA. TCRdb's table, derived via immunoSEQ multiplex PCR, lists solely in-frame clones and lacks some. The sample carries just over 600,000 clones, about 14% recorded once. Germline CDR1 and CDR2: LGHNA and YSLEER. The CDR3 has 15 amino acids. V lost 1 base and J lost 7, with 17 bases in between. Sequenced input: naive CD4+ T cells from blood. The chain carries TRBV4-3 and TRBJ2-7, with D possibly called TRBD1 or TRBD2 (5 bases each). This TCR came from a man between 18 and 35 years old in good health. The CDR3 DNA sequence: TGCGCCAGCAGCCAAGCAGGGACGGAGACCCGGGAGCAGTACTTC. This translates into CASSQAGTETREQYF.